The clone carrying this T cell receptor (beta chain) occurred a few times. Sequencing was performed with immunoSEQ multiplex PCR; in TCRdb, only in-frame clones are kept and a portion is missing. The table records more than 20,000 clones, 75% to 85% of them present only once. This entry comes from a study of T cells in narcolepsy. The sequencing sample was made of memory (CD45RA-) CD4+ T cells from blood. This receptor was taken from a human donor in good health.

The CDR3 nucleotides read TGTGCCAGCAGTACCCTCGGGGCAACTAATGAAAAACTGTTTTTT. Its protein is CASSTLGATNEKLFF. This sequence joins TRBV5-6 and TRBJ1-4; no reliable D call. Germline loops: CDR1 SGHDT, CDR2 YYEEEE. CDR3 length: 15 residues. The V and J ends lost 5 bases and 0 bases respectively, with 11 bases between them.